Given below is one T cell receptor beta chain in context. This CDR3 contains 16 residues. The germline V gene has CDR1 SGHNT and CDR2 YYREEE (reference sequence). V was pared by 2 bases and J by 8 bases, with 6 bases of the junction left unmatched. The data originate from a study of T cell changes during pregnancy in multiple sclerosis. Some clones are missing from TCRdb's copy, which holds only in-frame ones; the method was immunoSEQ multiplex PCR. The repertoire holds approximately 130,000 clones, with around 95% as singletons. The sequence came from a female donor with multiple sclerosis, enrolled in a pregnancy study. V gene TRBV5-4 combines with J gene TRBJ2-3; TRBD2 matches 15 bases. Material: peripheral blood, obtained after pregnancy. The CDR3 DNA is TGTGCCAGCAGCTTTGGACTAGCGGGAGGGCCGGGTACGCAGTATTTT. It codes for CASSFGLAGGPGTQYF.